These T cell receptor beta chains were read from a single sample in a study of identical twins. Each CDR3 protein is one row after TCRdb ran MiXCR on the 5' RACE reads. The table has 510,000 or so distinct CDR3 sequences, over 12% seen once. Separately, the same data were catalogued under a study of yellow fever vaccine responses in identical twins.

The specimen sequenced was CD4+ T cells sorted from blood. These receptors were taken from a woman between 18 and 30 years old in good health. The CDR3 runs from the conserved cysteine through the conserved F or W. A D gene is named only where the DNA matches it firmly. Clone size, where shown, is once, few, many, or a class for clones that have expanded.

D gene: NA
clone size: few
J gene: TRBJ2-4
V gene: TRBV20-1
CDR3 protein: CSASPTGTVIQYF
CDR3 DNA: TGCAGTGCATCCCCGACCGGGACCGTTATTCAGTACTTC

D gene: TRBD1
clone size: NA
J gene: TRBJ1-5
V gene: TRBV28
CDR3 protein: CASSFPTGSNQPQHF
CDR3 DNA: TGTGCCAGCAGTTTCCCGACAGGGTCAAATCAGCCCCAGCATTTT

D gene: NA
clone size: few
J gene: TRBJ2-7
V gene: TRBV5-1
CDR3 protein: CASSLDRPTYEQYF
CDR3 DNA: TGCGCCAGCAGCTTGGACAGGCCAACCTACGAGCAGTACTTC

D gene: TRBD2
clone size: few
J gene: TRBJ2-1
V gene: TRBV20-1
CDR3 protein: CSARSSGSYNEQFF
CDR3 DNA: TGCAGTGCTAGATCTAGCGGCTCCTACAATGAGCAGTTCTTC

D gene: TRBD1
clone size: NA
J gene: TRBJ1-1
V gene: TRBV12-3/TRBV12-4
CDR3 protein: CASTWTGGTEAFF
CDR3 DNA: TGTGCCAGCACATGGACAGGGGGCACTGAAGCTTTCTTT

D gene: TRBD2
clone size: NA
J gene: TRBJ2-1
V gene: TRBV6-1
CDR3 protein: CANRRLAGYEQFF
CDR3 DNA: TGTGCCAACCGCCGACTAGCGGGATACGAGCAGTTCTTC

D gene: NA
clone size: many
J gene: TRBJ2-3
V gene: TRBV7-3
CDR3 protein: CASSGTSTDTQYF
CDR3 DNA: TGTGCCAGCAGCGGAACTAGCACAGATACGCAGTATTTT

D gene: NA
clone size: NA
J gene: TRBJ2-1
V gene: TRBV12-3/TRBV12-4
CDR3 protein: CASSFLPTLAHEQLF
CDR3 DNA: TGTGCCAGCAGTTTCCTCCCAACACTAGCCCATGAGCAGCTCTTC

D gene: NA
clone size: NA
J gene: TRBJ1-1
V gene: TRBV18
CDR3 protein: CASSHSAVAFF
CDR3 DNA: TGTGCCAGCTCACACTCGGCGGTAGCTTTCTTT

D gene: NA
clone size: NA
J gene: TRBJ2-2
V gene: TRBV7-8
CDR3 protein: CASSSGAGDRSGELFF
CDR3 DNA: TGTGCCAGCAGCTCCGGGGCGGGCGATCGGAGCGGGGAGCTGTTTTTT

D gene: NA
clone size: NA
J gene: TRBJ2-3
V gene: TRBV18
CDR3 protein: CASSPGITDTQYF
CDR3 DNA: TGTGCCAGCTCACCCGGGATTACAGATACGCAGTATTTT

D gene: TRBD1
clone size: NA
J gene: TRBJ1-1
V gene: TRBV12-5
CDR3 protein: CASGRDSMNTEAFF
CDR3 DNA: TGTGCTAGTGGCCGGGACAGCATGAACACTGAAGCTTTCTTT

D gene: TRBD1
clone size: few
J gene: TRBJ2-6
V gene: TRBV6-1
CDR3 protein: CASSRGQGSGANVLTF
CDR3 DNA: TGTGCCAGCAGCCGCGGACAGGGGTCTGGGGCCAACGTCCTGACTTTC

D gene: TRBD1
clone size: NA
J gene: TRBJ2-2
V gene: TRBV28
CDR3 protein: CASSPRKGAEGELFF
CDR3 DNA: TGTGCCAGCAGTCCACGGAAGGGGGCGGAAGGGGAGCTGTTTTTT

D gene: TRBD2
clone size: few
J gene: TRBJ2-1
V gene: TRBV4-1
CDR3 protein: CASSQVWGLAINEQFF
CDR3 DNA: TGCGCCAGCAGCCAAGTGTGGGGACTAGCGATTAATGAGCAGTTCTTC

D gene: TRBD2
clone size: NA
J gene: TRBJ2-3
V gene: TRBV20-1
CDR3 protein: CSARDLTSASTDTQYF
CDR3 DNA: TGCAGTGCTAGAGATTTGACTAGCGCGAGCACAGATACGCAGTATTTT

D gene: NA
clone size: NA
J gene: TRBJ1-1
V gene: TRBV5-1
CDR3 protein: CASSSVGGQLEAFF
CDR3 DNA: TGCGCCAGCAGCTCGGTAGGTGGACAGCTTGAAGCTTTCTTT

D gene: NA
clone size: few
J gene: TRBJ2-2
V gene: TRBV7-6
CDR3 protein: CASSSQAYTGELFF
CDR3 DNA: TGTGCCAGCAGCTCCCAGGCCTACACCGGGGAGCTGTTTTTT

D gene: TRBD2
clone size: few
J gene: TRBJ2-5
V gene: TRBV4-1
CDR3 protein: CASSQDRVAGAYQETQYF
CDR3 DNA: TGCGCCAGCAGCCAAGATAGGGTGGCGGGAGCGTACCAAGAGACCCAGTACTTC

D gene: NA
clone size: NA
J gene: TRBJ2-5
V gene: TRBV11-2
CDR3 protein: CASSLGGSSWAQYF
CDR3 DNA: TGTGCCAGCAGCTTAGGTGGGTCTTCGTGGGCCCAGTACTTC

D gene: TRBD1
clone size: few
J gene: TRBJ1-4
V gene: TRBV10-2
CDR3 protein: CASSDPDRGEKLFF
CDR3 DNA: TGCGCCAGCAGTGACCCGGACAGGGGTGAAAAACTGTTTTTT

D gene: NA
clone size: few
J gene: TRBJ2-1
V gene: TRBV3-1
CDR3 protein: CASSQVWQVGPEQFF
CDR3 DNA: TGTGCCAGCAGCCAAGTTTGGCAGGTTGGTCCAGAGCAGTTCTTC

D gene: NA
clone size: many
J gene: TRBJ2-2
V gene: TRBV27
CDR3 protein: CASKEWDDTGELFF
CDR3 DNA: TGTGCCAGCAAAGAATGGGATGACACCGGGGAGCTGTTTTTT

D gene: NA
clone size: NA
J gene: TRBJ2-5
V gene: TRBV5-6
CDR3 protein: CASGSNQETQYF
CDR3 DNA: TGTGCCAGCGGAAGCAACCAAGAGACCCAGTACTTC

D gene: NA
clone size: NA
J gene: TRBJ2-1
V gene: TRBV20-1
CDR3 protein: CSARDGGPSSYNEQFF
CDR3 DNA: TGCAGTGCTAGAGATGGGGGGCCAAGCTCCTACAATGAGCAGTTCTTC

D gene: TRBD2
clone size: NA
J gene: TRBJ2-5
V gene: TRBV12-3/TRBV12-4
CDR3 protein: CASSPRAGAGVQETQYF
CDR3 DNA: TGTGCCAGCAGTCCTCGAGCGGGAGCGGGAGTACAAGAGACCCAGTACTTC

D gene: NA
clone size: few
J gene: TRBJ2-3
V gene: TRBV9
CDR3 protein: CASSVYSRSTDTQYF
CDR3 DNA: TGTGCCAGCAGCGTATACTCCCGCAGCACAGATACGCAGTATTTT

D gene: NA
clone size: NA
J gene: TRBJ2-1
V gene: TRBV10-3
CDR3 protein: CAITVYNEQFF
CDR3 DNA: TGTGCCATCACGGTCTACAATGAGCAGTTCTTC

D gene: NA
clone size: NA
J gene: TRBJ2-4
V gene: TRBV15
CDR3 protein: CATTPRGGAGTKNIQYF
CDR3 DNA: TGTGCCACCACCCCCCGTGGGGGGGCGGGAACCAAAAACATTCAGTACTTC

D gene: NA
clone size: NA
J gene: TRBJ1-2
V gene: TRBV6-5
CDR3 protein: CASSYSTPDRGAKRGYTF
CDR3 DNA: TGTGCCAGCAGTTACTCGACCCCCGACAGAGGCGCAAAGAGGGGCTACACCTTC

D gene: NA
clone size: NA
J gene: TRBJ2-5
V gene: TRBV15
CDR3 protein: CATSSLAEETQYF
CDR3 DNA: TGTGCCACCAGCAGCCTGGCCGAGGAGACCCAGTACTTC

D gene: TRBD1
clone size: NA
J gene: TRBJ2-7
V gene: TRBV5-5
CDR3 protein: CASSLGTGDLYEQYF
CDR3 DNA: TGTGCCAGCAGCTTGGGGACAGGGGACCTTTACGAGCAGTACTTC

D gene: NA
clone size: NA
J gene: TRBJ2-1
V gene: TRBV10-3
CDR3 protein: CAISEGREDEQFF
CDR3 DNA: TGTGCCATCAGTGAGGGCAGGGAGGATGAGCAGTTCTTC

D gene: NA
clone size: few
J gene: TRBJ2-1
V gene: TRBV10-3
CDR3 protein: CAIGGTLNEQFF
CDR3 DNA: TGTGCCATCGGGGGGACACTCAATGAGCAGTTCTTC

D gene: TRBD2
clone size: NA
J gene: TRBJ2-1
V gene: TRBV12-3/TRBV12-4
CDR3 protein: CASRETSGGSYNEQFF
CDR3 DNA: TGTGCCAGCAGGGAAACTAGCGGGGGGTCCTACAATGAGCAGTTCTTC

D gene: NA
clone size: few
J gene: TRBJ2-3
V gene: TRBV7-9
CDR3 protein: CASSPPPGTDTQYF
CDR3 DNA: TGTGCCAGCAGCCCTCCCCCGGGCACAGATACGCAGTATTTT

D gene: NA
clone size: few
J gene: TRBJ2-2
V gene: TRBV20-1
CDR3 protein: CSAREGGGTGELFF
CDR3 DNA: TGCAGTGCTAGAGAAGGAGGGGGGACCGGCGAGCTGTTTTTT

D gene: TRBD1
clone size: NA
J gene: TRBJ1-1
V gene: TRBV12-5
CDR3 protein: CASGSGQGFDTEAFF
CDR3 DNA: TGTGCTAGTGGTTCCGGACAGGGGTTTGACACTGAAGCTTTCTTT

D gene: NA
clone size: NA
J gene: TRBJ2-4
V gene: TRBV7-9
CDR3 protein: CASSPPGVAKNIQYF
CDR3 DNA: TGTGCCAGCAGCCCCCCAGGGGTTGCCAAAAACATTCAGTACTTC

D gene: NA
clone size: NA
J gene: TRBJ2-3
V gene: TRBV3-1
CDR3 protein: CASSQIIENTQYF
CDR3 DNA: TGTGCCAGCAGCCAAATTATTGAGAATACGCAGTATTTT

D gene: NA
clone size: few
J gene: TRBJ2-5
V gene: TRBV20-1
CDR3 protein: CSARVSSGQETQYF
CDR3 DNA: TGCAGTGCTAGAGTTAGTAGCGGTCAAGAGACCCAGTACTTC

D gene: TRBD1
clone size: many
J gene: TRBJ2-2
V gene: TRBV6-5
CDR3 protein: CASSLDRGSTGELFF
CDR3 DNA: TGTGCCAGCAGCTTAGACAGGGGGTCCACCGGGGAGCTGTTTTTT

D gene: TRBD2
clone size: NA
J gene: TRBJ2-3
V gene: TRBV13
CDR3 protein: CASSSFNPGLAGFTDTQYF
CDR3 DNA: TGTGCCAGCAGCTCATTTAATCCGGGGCTAGCGGGATTCACAGATACGCAGTATTTT

D gene: NA
clone size: NA
J gene: TRBJ1-1
V gene: TRBV5-1
CDR3 protein: CASSLGGQGAFF
CDR3 DNA: TGCGCCAGCAGCTTGGGTGGGCAAGGAGCTTTCTTT

D gene: TRBD2
clone size: few
J gene: TRBJ2-1
V gene: TRBV11-2
CDR3 protein: CASSLVLGSGGPYNEQFF
CDR3 DNA: TGTGCCAGCAGCTTAGTTCTAGGTAGCGGGGGCCCCTACAATGAGCAGTTCTTC